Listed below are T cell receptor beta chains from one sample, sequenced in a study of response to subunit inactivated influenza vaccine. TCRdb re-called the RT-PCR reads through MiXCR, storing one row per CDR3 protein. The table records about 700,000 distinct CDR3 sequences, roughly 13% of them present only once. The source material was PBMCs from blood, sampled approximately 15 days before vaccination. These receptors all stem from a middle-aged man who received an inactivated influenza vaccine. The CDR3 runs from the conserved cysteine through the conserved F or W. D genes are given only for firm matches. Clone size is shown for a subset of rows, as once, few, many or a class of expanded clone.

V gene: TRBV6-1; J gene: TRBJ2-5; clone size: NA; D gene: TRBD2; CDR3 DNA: TGTGCCAGCACCGGACTAGCGGGGGCCCCCGGTGGGGAGACCCAGTACTTC; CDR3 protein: CASTGLAGAPGGETQYF
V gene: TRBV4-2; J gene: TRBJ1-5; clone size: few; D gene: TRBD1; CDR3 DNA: TGTGCCAGCAGCCCCGGAGACAGGGTCAATCAGCCCCAGCATTTT; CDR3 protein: CASSPGDRVNQPQHF
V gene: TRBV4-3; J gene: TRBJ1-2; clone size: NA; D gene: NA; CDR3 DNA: TGCGCCAGCAGCCAAGCCAACAGGAGGCGTTACTATGGCTACACCTTC; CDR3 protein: CASSQANRRRYYGYTF
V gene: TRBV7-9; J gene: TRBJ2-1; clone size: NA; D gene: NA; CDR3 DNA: TGTGCCAGCAGCTTAAGGGTAGGGAATGAGCAGTTCTTC; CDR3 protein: CASSLRVGNEQFF
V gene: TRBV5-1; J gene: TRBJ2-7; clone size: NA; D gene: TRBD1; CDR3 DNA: TGCGCCAGCAGACCCGGGACAGGAGTCTCCTACGAGCAGTACTTC; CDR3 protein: CASRPGTGVSYEQYF
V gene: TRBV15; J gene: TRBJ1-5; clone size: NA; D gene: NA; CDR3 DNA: TGTGCCACCAGCAGAGATTTGGGGTACGGGCAGCCCCAGCATTTT; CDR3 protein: CATSRDLGYGQPQHF
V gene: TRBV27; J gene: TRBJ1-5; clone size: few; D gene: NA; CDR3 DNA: TGTGCCAGCAGTTTAATAGGGGGGAGAGGCAATCAGCCCCAGCATTTT; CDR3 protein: CASSLIGGRGNQPQHF
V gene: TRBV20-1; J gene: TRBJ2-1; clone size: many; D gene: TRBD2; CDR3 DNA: TGCAGTGCTAGAGAGATACTAGCGGGTTACAATGAGCAGTTCTTC; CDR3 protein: CSAREILAGYNEQFF
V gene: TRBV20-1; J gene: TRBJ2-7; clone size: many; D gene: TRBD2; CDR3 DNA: TGCAGTGCTAGAGAAGCGGGAGGTTCCTACGAGCAGTACTTC; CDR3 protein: CSAREAGGSYEQYF
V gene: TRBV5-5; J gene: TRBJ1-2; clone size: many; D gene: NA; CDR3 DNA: TGTGCCAGCAGCTTGGAGGACTATGGCTACACCTTC; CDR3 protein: CASSLEDYGYTF